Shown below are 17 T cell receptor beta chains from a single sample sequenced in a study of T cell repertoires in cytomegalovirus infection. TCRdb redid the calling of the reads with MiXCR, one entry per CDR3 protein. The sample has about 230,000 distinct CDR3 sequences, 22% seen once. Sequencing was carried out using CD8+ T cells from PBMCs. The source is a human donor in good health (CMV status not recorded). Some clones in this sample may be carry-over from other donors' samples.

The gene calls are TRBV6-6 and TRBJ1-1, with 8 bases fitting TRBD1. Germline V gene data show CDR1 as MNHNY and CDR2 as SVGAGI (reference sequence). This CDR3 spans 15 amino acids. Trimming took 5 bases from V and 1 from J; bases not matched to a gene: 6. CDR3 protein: CASSLTGGRNTEAFF. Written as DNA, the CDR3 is TGTGCCAGCAGTCTAACAGGGGGGCGGAACACTGAAGCTTTCTTT.

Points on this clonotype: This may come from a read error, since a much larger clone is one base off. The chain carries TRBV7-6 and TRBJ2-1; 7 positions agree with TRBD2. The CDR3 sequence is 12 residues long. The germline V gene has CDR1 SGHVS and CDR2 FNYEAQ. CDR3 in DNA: TGTGCCAGCAGCGACGAGCGGGATGAGCGGTTCTTC. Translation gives CASSDERDERFF.

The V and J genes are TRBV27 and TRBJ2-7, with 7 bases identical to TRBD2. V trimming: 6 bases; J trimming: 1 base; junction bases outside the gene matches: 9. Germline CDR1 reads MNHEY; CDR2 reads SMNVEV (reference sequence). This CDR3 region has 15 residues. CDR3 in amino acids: CASSPGGGLSYEQYF. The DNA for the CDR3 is TGTGCCAGCAGCCCTGGCGGGGGACTTTCCTACGAGCAGTACTTC.

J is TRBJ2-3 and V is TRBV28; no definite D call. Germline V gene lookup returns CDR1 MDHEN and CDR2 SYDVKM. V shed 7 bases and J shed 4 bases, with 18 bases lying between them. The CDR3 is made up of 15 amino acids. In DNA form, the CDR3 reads TGTGCCAGCACCTCCGCTTGGGGTCGCGCAGATACGCAGTATTTT. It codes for CASTSAWGRADTQYF.

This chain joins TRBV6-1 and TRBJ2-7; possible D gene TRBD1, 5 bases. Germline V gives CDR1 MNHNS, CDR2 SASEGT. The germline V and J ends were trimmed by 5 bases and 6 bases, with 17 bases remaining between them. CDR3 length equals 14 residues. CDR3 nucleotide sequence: TGTGCCAGCAGTTACGGGTTATCAGGGTTCGAGCAGTACTTC. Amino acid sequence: CASSYGLSGFEQYF.

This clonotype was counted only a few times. The CDR3 here is CASSRGGTYNEQFF. As DNA, the CDR3 is TGTGCCAGCAGCCGAGGGGGGACCTACAATGAGCAGTTCTTC. The chain uses TRBV28 and TRBJ2-1; D possibly matches TRBD1 or TRBD2 (6 bases each). The V gene's germline CDR1 is MDHEN and CDR2 SYDVKM. The V gene lost 6 bases and the J gene lost 2 bases, with 11 bases spanning the gap. There are 14 residues in the CDR3.

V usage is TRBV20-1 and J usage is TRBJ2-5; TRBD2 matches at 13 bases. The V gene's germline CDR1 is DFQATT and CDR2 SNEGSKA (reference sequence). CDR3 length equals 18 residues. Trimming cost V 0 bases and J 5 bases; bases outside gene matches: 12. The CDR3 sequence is CSARDVGTSGVAGETQYF. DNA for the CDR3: TGCAGTGCTAGAGATGTCGGGACTAGCGGGGTTGCGGGTGAGACCCAGTACTTC.

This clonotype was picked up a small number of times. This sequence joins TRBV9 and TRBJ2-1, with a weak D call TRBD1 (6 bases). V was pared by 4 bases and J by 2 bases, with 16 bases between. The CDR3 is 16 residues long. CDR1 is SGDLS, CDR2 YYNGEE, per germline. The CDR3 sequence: CASSYPWGPTYNEQFF. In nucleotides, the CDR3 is TGTGCCAGCAGCTACCCCTGGGGGCCGACCTACAATGAGCAGTTCTTC.

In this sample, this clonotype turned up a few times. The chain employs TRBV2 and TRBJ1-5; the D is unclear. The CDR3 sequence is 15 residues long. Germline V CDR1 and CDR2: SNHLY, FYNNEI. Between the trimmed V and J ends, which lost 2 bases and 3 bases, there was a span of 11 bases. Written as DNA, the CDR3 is TGTGCCAGCAGTGAAAGGAGGGCGGCCAATCAGCCCCAGCATTTT. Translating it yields CASSERRAANQPQHF.

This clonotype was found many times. The CDR3 bases are TGTGCCAGCAGTTCGCCTAGCGGGGGGGTAGGCACAGATACGCAGTATTTT. Translation gives CASSSPSGGVGTDTQYF. This chain links TRBV27 with TRBJ2-3; 12 bases align to TRBD2. Germline assignment: CDR1 MNHEY and CDR2 SMNVEV (reference sequence). This CDR3 has 17 amino acids. Trimming took 4 bases from V and 1 from J; bases not matched to a gene: 6.

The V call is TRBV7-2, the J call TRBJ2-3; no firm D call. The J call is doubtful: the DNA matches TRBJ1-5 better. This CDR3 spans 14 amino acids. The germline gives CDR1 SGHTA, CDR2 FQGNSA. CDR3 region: CASSLLAGTDTQHF. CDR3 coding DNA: TGTGCCAGCAGCTTACTAGCTGGCACAGATACGCAGCATTTT.

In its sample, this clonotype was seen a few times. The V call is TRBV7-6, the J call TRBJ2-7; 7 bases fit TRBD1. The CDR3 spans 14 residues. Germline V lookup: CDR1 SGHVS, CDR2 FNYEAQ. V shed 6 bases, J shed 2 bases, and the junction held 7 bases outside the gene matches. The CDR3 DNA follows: TGTGCCAGCAGTAACGACAGGGATACCTACGAGCAGTACTTC. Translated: CASSNDRDTYEQYF.

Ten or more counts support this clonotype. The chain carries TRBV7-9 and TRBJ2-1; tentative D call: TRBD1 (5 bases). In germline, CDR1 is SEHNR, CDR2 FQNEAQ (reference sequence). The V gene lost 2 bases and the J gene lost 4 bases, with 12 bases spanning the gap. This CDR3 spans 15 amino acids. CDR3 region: CASSLTGAAYNEQFF. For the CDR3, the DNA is TGTGCCAGCAGCTTAACTGGGGCGGCGTACAATGAGCAGTTCTTC. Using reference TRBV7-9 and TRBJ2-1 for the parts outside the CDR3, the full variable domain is DTGVSQNPRHKITKRGQNVTFRCDPISEHNRLYWYRQTLGQGPEFLTYFQNEAQLEKSRLLSDRFSAERPKGSFSTLEIQRTEQGDSAMYLCASSLTGAAYNEQFFGPGTRLTVL.

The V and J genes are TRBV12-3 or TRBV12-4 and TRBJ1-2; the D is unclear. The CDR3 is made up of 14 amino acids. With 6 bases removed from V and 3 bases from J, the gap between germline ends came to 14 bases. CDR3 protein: CASSTGRVDYGYTF. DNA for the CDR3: TGTGCCAGCAGCACGGGGAGGGTGGACTATGGCTACACCTTC.

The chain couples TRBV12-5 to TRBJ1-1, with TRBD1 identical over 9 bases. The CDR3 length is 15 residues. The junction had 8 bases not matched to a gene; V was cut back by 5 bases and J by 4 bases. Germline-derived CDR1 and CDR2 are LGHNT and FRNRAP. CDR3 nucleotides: TGTGCTAGTGGTCTGGGACAGGGAGGTACCACTGAAGCTTTCTTT. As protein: CASGLGQGGTTEAFF.

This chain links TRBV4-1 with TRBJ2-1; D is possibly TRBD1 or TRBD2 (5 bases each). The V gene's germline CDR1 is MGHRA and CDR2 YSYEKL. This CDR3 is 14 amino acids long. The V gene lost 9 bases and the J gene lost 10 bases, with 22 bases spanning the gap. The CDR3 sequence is CASGEFGTIGEQFF. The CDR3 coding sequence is TGCGCCAGTGGAGAATTCGGGACCATCGGGGAGCAGTTCTTC.

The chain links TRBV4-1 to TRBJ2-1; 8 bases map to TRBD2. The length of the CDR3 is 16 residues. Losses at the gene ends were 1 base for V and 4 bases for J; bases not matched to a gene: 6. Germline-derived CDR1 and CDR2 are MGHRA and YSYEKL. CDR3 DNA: TGCGCCAGCAGCCAAGGCACTAGCGGCCCTTACAATGAGCAGTTCTTC. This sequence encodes CASSQGTSGPYNEQFF.